This entry lists 26 T cell receptor beta chains sequenced from one sample in a study of Graves' ophthalmopathy and Graves' hyperthyroidism. Transcripts of RNA were the source for amplifying TCR beta CDR3 regions. Amplification began with first-round RT-PCR using HTBI primers, then second-round multiplex PCR was performed. MiXCR, applied by TCRdb to the multiplex PCR reads, yields one record per CDR3 protein. The data show 350,000 to 450,000 distinct CDR3 sequences, 20% to 25% seen once. Sequenced input: peripheral blood. The receptor source for this set is a woman aged 18-35 years with stable Graves' hyperthyroidism.

This clonotype has a count of ten or more. The genes are TRBV6-1 and TRBJ2-7; TRBD1 might be the D (6 bases). Per germline, CDR1 MNHNS and CDR2 SASEGT. The V gene lost 10 bases and the J gene lost 3 bases, with 13 bases spanning the gap. The CDR3 runs to 12 residues. The chain's CDR3 is CAITKQGYEQYF. Written as DNA, the CDR3 is TGTGCCATCACGAAACAGGGCTACGAGCAGTACTTC.

With regard to this clonotype: Relative to the germline gene, one junction end is altered; a read error may explain this. The CDR3, as DNA: TGTGCCAGCACCCCGCTGCTTACCGGGGATCTGTTTTTT. Translating gives CASTPLLTGDLFF. The gene calls are TRBV12-3 or TRBV12-4 and TRBJ2-2, with D tentatively TRBD2 (5 bases). The CDR3 is made up of 13 amino acids.

The gene calls are TRBV6-1 and TRBJ2-7; perhaps TRBD2 as D (6 bases). Between the trimmed V and J ends, which lost 8 bases and 0 bases, there was a span of 11 bases. CDR1 and CDR2 (germline): MNHNS, SASEGT. The CDR3 length is 13 residues. CDR3 protein: CASLGGNSYEQYF. In DNA form, the CDR3 reads TGTGCCAGCCTGGGCGGGAACTCCTACGAGCAGTACTTC.

This clonotype was observed at least ten times. The rearrangement uses TRBV24-1 and TRBJ1-5; the match to TRBD1 covers 8 bases. Germline CDR1 and CDR2: KGHDR and SFDVKD. The CDR3 spans 14 residues. The trim removed 9 bases at V and 4 bases at J, leaving 7 bases unmatched. CDR3: CATADREWNQPQHF. The CDR3 DNA sequence: TGTGCCACCGCGGACAGGGAATGGAATCAGCCCCAGCATTTT.

Only a few counts were recorded for this clonotype. V gene TRBV29-1 combines with J gene TRBJ2-7; 11 nucleotides line up with TRBD1. Trimming took 4 bases from V and 4 from J; bases not matched to a gene: 6. This CDR3 is built from 14 residues. Germline V lookup: CDR1 SQVTM, CDR2 ANQGSEA. The CDR3, as DNA: TGCAGCGTTGTGGAGGGGACAGGGGGATACGAGCAGTACTTC. This sequence encodes CSVVEGTGGYEQYF.

This clonotype was counted ten times or more. Here the CDR3 reads CASSYAPGTEAFF. CDR3 nucleotides: TGTGCCAGCAGTTACGCCCCTGGGACTGAAGCTTTCTTT. This rearrangement joins TRBV6-5 to TRBJ1-1, with D uncertain. Germline values: CDR1 MNHEY, CDR2 SVGAGI. CDR3 length: 13 residues. V lost 2 bases to trimming and J lost 5 bases, with 9 bases between them.

The sample holds a few counts of this clonotype. The rearrangement uses TRBV6-1 and TRBJ2-5; TRBD1 might be the D (6 bases). There are 14 residues in the CDR3. Trimming removed 1 base at V and 4 bases at J, with 10 bases between. Germline CDR1 and CDR2: MNHNS and SASEGT. The CDR3: CASSEGAGAETQYF. CDR3 nucleotide sequence: TGTGCCAGCAGTGAAGGTGCAGGGGCAGAGACCCAGTACTTC.

The V call is TRBV20-1, the J call TRBJ2-5; 12 bases are shared with TRBD2. Germline V CDR1 and CDR2: DFQATT, SNEGSKA (reference sequence). The CDR3 has 15 residues. Trimming took 1 base from V and 4 from J; bases not matched to a gene: 4. The CDR3 DNA reads TGCAGTGCTAGAGGAGCTAGCGGGGGGGGAGAGACCCAGTACTTC. Amino acids: CSARGASGGGETQYF.

Ten or more counts support this clonotype. Since a much larger clone is just one base distant, this may be a read error. The V and J genes are TRBV11-2 and TRBJ2-5; D is tentatively TRBD1 or TRBD2 (5 bases each). This CDR3 has 13 residues. Trimming pared 2 bases from V and 5 bases from J, leaving 9 bases between. Germline CDR1 reads SGHAT; CDR2 reads FQNNGV. The CDR3 spells CASSLLGTETQYF. The CDR3, as DNA: TGTGCCAGCAGCTTACTGGGGACGGAGACCCAGTACTTC.

This clonotype has a count of ten or more. V and J are TRBV20-1 and TRBJ2-7; D tentatively fits TRBD1 or TRBD2 (5 bases each). Germline V gene data show CDR1 as DFQATT and CDR2 as SNEGSKA (reference sequence). The CDR3 covers 16 residues. The V and J ends lost 5 bases and 4 bases respectively, with 24 bases between them. The CDR3 region is CSAPVRGQRLLYEQYF. Here the CDR3 DNA reads TGCAGTGCTCCCGTTAGGGGTCAGCGGCTTTTGTACGAGCAGTACTTC.

This clonotype was picked up many times. V is TRBV11-2 and J is TRBJ1-6; D is possibly TRBD1 (5 bases). This CDR3 contains 16 residues. V gave up 2 bases and J gave up 9 bases, with 17 bases separating them. Germline CDR1 SGHAT, CDR2 FQNNGV. The CDR3 DNA reads TGTGCCAGCAGCTTATTGGCGGGACTCAGAGGTTCACCCCTCCACTTT. Encoded protein: CASSLLAGLRGSPLHF.

This clonotype was recorded many times. The J gene is TRBJ1-1, the V gene TRBV7-3; 8 bases are a match to TRBD1. V lost 6 bases and J lost 5; bases outside the gene matches: 5. The CDR3 spans 13 residues. Per germline, CDR1 SGHTA and CDR2 FQGTGA. This CDR3 reads CASRQDRETEAFF. The CDR3 nucleotides read TGTGCCAGCAGACAGGACAGGGAGACTGAAGCTTTCTTT.

This clonotype showed up many times. This chain links TRBV10-3 with TRBJ2-7; the D is unclear. With 6 bases removed from V and 6 bases from J, the gap between germline ends came to 12 bases. The CDR3 runs to 12 residues. In germline, CDR1 is ENHRY, CDR2 SYGVKD. DNA of the CDR3: TGTGCCATCAGCCAACCGTCGTTCGAGCAGTACTTC. The encoded protein is CAISQPSFEQYF.

This clonotype has a handful of counts. The chain combines TRBV5-5 with TRBJ1-1; D is undetermined. Germline V lookup: CDR1 SGHKS, CDR2 YYEKEE (reference sequence). The ends were cut back, 7 bases at V and 10 bases at J, with 17 bases in the middle. This CDR3 is built from 12 residues. The CDR3 region is CASGRLLPSAFF. The CDR3 coding sequence is TGTGCCAGCGGTCGGTTGCTCCCCTCAGCTTTCTTT.

This clonotype appeared many times. V is TRBV10-3 and J is TRBJ1-1, with TRBD1 as a possible D gene (6 bases). The ends were cut back, 5 bases at V and 1 base at J, with 14 bases in the middle. The CDR3 runs to 15 residues. Per the germline V gene, CDR1 is ENHRY and CDR2 is SYGVKD. Here the CDR3 reads CAISKLQGRNTEAFF. CDR3 bases: TGTGCCATCAGTAAATTACAGGGACGGAACACTGAAGCTTTCTTT.

This clonotype was seen repeatedly, ten times or more. This chain joins TRBV19 and TRBJ2-7, with 9 nucleotides matching TRBD2. J was trimmed by 2 bases and V by 6 bases; bases with no gene match: 8. This CDR3 spans 15 amino acids. The germline V gene has CDR1 LNHDA and CDR2 SQIVND (reference sequence). The CDR3 nucleotides read TGTGCCAGTAGCGCCGGACTAGCGAAAGCCTACGAGCAGTACTTC. This encodes CASSAGLAKAYEQYF. Supplemented by reference TRBV19 and TRBJ2-7, the full variable domain reads DGGITQSPKYLFRKEGQNVTLSCEQNLNHDAMYWYRQDPGQGLRLIYYSQIVNDFQKGDIAEGYSVSREKKESFPLTVTSAQKNPTAFYLCASSAGLAKAYEQYFGPGTRLTVT.

The chain employs TRBV20-1 and TRBJ2-7, with D unresolved. The germline V and J ends were trimmed by 2 bases and 1 base, with 15 bases remaining between them. The CDR3 covers 15 residues. Germline V CDR1 and CDR2: DFQATT, SNEGSKA (reference sequence). The CDR3: CSARSKPRVSYEQYF. Written as DNA, the CDR3 is TGCAGTGCTAGATCCAAGCCCCGCGTTTCCTACGAGCAGTACTTC.

This clonotype was counted ten times or more. The chain is built from TRBV20-1 and TRBJ2-7; no firm D call. CDR1 is DFQATT, CDR2 SNEGSKA, per germline (reference sequence). The CDR3 loop spans 14 amino acids. V lost 6 bases and J 2 bases, leaving 17 bases between the germline ends. CDR3 amino acids: CSADSSEIAYEQYF. The CDR3 nucleotides read TGCAGTGCCGATTCCTCCGAAATAGCCTACGAGCAGTACTTC.

The chain recombines TRBV20-1 with TRBJ2-5, with 8 bases identical to TRBD1. The ends lost 3 bases at V and 4 bases at J; junction bases unmatched: 10. The CDR3 extends over 15 amino acids. In germline, CDR1 is DFQATT, CDR2 SNEGSKA (reference sequence). The CDR3 loop is CSASSPQGALETQYF. The CDR3 region has the DNA TGCAGTGCTAGCAGTCCTCAGGGGGCTCTAGAGACCCAGTACTTC.

This clonotype was seen ten or more times. This chain uses TRBV12-3 or TRBV12-4 with TRBJ1-6; 7 bases line up with TRBD1. Trimming took 2 bases from V and 10 from J; bases not matched to a gene: 8. This CDR3 has 15 amino acids. The CDR3 DNA reads TGTGCCAGCAGTTTAACCCTGGGACAGCGATCACCCCTCCACTTT. Its translation is CASSLTLGQRSPLHF.

This clonotype showed up many times. The genes are TRBV24-1 and TRBJ2-5; 7 nucleotides match TRBD1. With V trimmed by 4 bases and J by 4 bases, 8 bases remained unmatched. The CDR3 totals 15 residues. Germline-derived CDR1 and CDR2 are KGHDR and SFDVKD. CDR3 sequence: CATSDPGQPGETQYF. CDR3 coding DNA: TGTGCCACCAGTGACCCGGGACAGCCCGGAGAGACCCAGTACTTC.

This CDR3 is CASSQGTVSGNTIYF. DNA of the CDR3: TGCGCCAGCAGCCAAGGTACAGTCTCTGGAAACACCATATATTTT. V gene TRBV4-1 combines with J gene TRBJ1-3; no clear D. Trimming shortened V by 1 base and J by 0 bases, and 7 bases separated the two germline ends. Germline loops: CDR1 MGHRA, CDR2 YSYEKL. This CDR3 region has 15 residues.

This clonotype was detected many times. The rearrangement joins TRBV6-2 or TRBV6-3 to TRBJ1-1, with TRBD1 identical over 7 bases. Per germline, CDR1 MNHEY and CDR2 SVGEGT. J lost 0 bases, V lost 2 bases, and 6 bases had no gene match. The CDR3 loop spans 16 amino acids. The CDR3 here is CASSYRAGGLNTEAFF. In DNA form, the CDR3 reads TGTGCCAGCAGTTACCGGGCAGGGGGATTGAACACTGAAGCTTTCTTT.

About this clonotype: A much larger clone is a single base away; this may be a read error. The genes are TRBV12-3 or TRBV12-4 and TRBJ2-5; perhaps TRBD1 as D (6 bases). The CDR3 is made up of 14 amino acids. The CDR3 spells CASSHGQIGETEYF. The CDR3 DNA reads TGTGCCAGCAGCCATGGACAGATCGGAGAGACCGAGTACTTC.

This clonotype was recorded a few times. The chain joins TRBV6-2 or TRBV6-3 to TRBJ1-1; D is ambiguous. Deletions cut 10 bases from V and 7 bases from J, with 19 bases between. This CDR3 spans 13 amino acids. Germline CDR1 is MNHEY and CDR2 is SVGEGT. The CDR3 loop is CAIAPGRTVEAFF. CDR3 sequence (DNA): TGTGCCATCGCCCCTGGACGAACAGTTGAAGCTTTCTTT.

In this sample, this clonotype turned up many times. The chain is built from TRBV5-1 and TRBJ2-7, with TRBD2 identical over 12 bases. The junction had 1 base not matched to a gene; V was cut back by 3 bases and J by 3 bases. Per the germline V gene, CDR1 is SGHRS and CDR2 is YFSETQ. The CDR3 runs to 14 residues. CDR3 residues: CASSWTSGNYEQYF. Here the CDR3 DNA reads TGCGCCAGCAGCTGGACTAGCGGGAACTACGAGCAGTACTTC.